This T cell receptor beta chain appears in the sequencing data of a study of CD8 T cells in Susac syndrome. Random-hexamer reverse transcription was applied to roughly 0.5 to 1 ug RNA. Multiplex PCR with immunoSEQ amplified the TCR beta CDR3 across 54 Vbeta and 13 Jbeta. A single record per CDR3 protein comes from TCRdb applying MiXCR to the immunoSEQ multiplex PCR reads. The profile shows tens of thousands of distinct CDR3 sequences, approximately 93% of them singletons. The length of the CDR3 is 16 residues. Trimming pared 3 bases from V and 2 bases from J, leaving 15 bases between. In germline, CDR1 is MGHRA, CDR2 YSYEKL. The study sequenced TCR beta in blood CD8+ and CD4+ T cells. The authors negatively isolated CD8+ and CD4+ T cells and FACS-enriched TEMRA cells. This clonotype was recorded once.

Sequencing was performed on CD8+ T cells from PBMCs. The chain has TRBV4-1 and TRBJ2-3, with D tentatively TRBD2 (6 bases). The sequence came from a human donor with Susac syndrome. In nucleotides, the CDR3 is TGCGCCAGCAGCCACCTAGGCGGGGCCGACACAGATACGCAGTATTTT. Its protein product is CASSHLGGADTDTQYF.